The clone carrying this TCR beta chain was seen more than once but under ten times. Its antigen remains unknown. The sample's treatment: approximately nine-day PBMC culture with coronavirus spike peptide pools or control peptides (ViraFEST assay). This specimen belongs to a study of vaccination and CD4 T cells after COVID-19. V lost 3 bases to trimming and J lost 0 bases, with 8 bases between them. Germline values: CDR1 SNHLY, CDR2 FYNNEI. This CDR3 has 14 amino acids. Sequencing of the DNA from cultured CD4+ T cells was carried out with the Oncomine TCR Beta short-read assay. TCRdb called the PCR reads again in MiXCR, with one record for every CDR3 protein. The sample shows under 25,000 distinct CDR3 sequences, 45% to 50% of them seen only once.

The clonotype originates from a human donor with COVID-19. Specimen: cultured CD4+ T cells from blood. This chain uses TRBV2 with TRBJ1-2; D is unresolved. CDR3 DNA: TGTGCCAGCAGTGACGCGAGCACTAACTATGGCTACACCTTC. This translates into CASSDASTNYGYTF.